The 3 T cell receptor beta chains below were found in one sample sequenced in a study of T cells in Graves' hyperthyroidism and ophthalmopathy. TCR beta CDR3 regions were amplified from RNA transcripts. An initial round of RT-PCR targeting the TCR CDR3 relied on the HTBI primer set. TCRdb analysed the multiplex PCR reads with MiXCR anew, one entry per CDR3 protein. The profile covers approximately 600,000 distinct CDR3 sequences, with roughly 14% appearing a single time and roughly 4.3% taken by the ten largest. Material for sequencing was blood. Receptors were obtained from a middle-aged woman with Graves' ophthalmopathy.

Many counts were recorded for this clonotype. The chain recombines TRBV28 with TRBJ2-5, with 7 bases matching TRBD2. Germline V lookup: CDR1 MDHEN, CDR2 SYDVKM. The CDR3 is made up of 15 amino acids. The ends lost 2 bases at V and 3 bases at J; junction bases unmatched: 6. CDR3 sequence: CASSLTRLAEETQYF. Here the CDR3 DNA reads TGTGCCAGCAGTTTAACCCGGCTAGCGGAAGAGACCCAGTACTTC.

This clonotype was counted many times. The CDR3 region is CASSQRGLNTEAFF. In DNA form, the CDR3 reads TGTGCCAGTAGCCAGCGGGGATTGAACACTGAAGCTTTCTTT. The V call is TRBV19, the J call TRBJ1-1; the D is unclear. Trimming removed 6 bases at V and 0 bases at J, with 11 bases between. The germline gives CDR1 LNHDA, CDR2 SQIVND (reference sequence). CDR3 size: 14 residues.

This clonotype was observed at least ten times. J is TRBJ1-5 and V is TRBV12-3 or TRBV12-4; maybe TRBD1 (6 bases). This CDR3 is built from 15 residues. V lost 6 bases and J 1 base, leaving 13 bases between the germline ends. The CDR3 coding sequence is TGTGCCAGCAGCGACACCGGACAGAGCAATCAGCCCCAGCATTTT. It codes for CASSDTGQSNQPQHF.